This TCR beta chain was retrieved from a study of hypomethylating agent response in myelodysplastic syndrome. Libraries were prepared by immunoSEQ multiplex PCR; TCRdb keeps only in-frame clonotypes and omits some of them. The sample shows about 5,900 clones, 87% of them seen only once. V was shortened by 3 bases and J by 6 bases, with 14 bases between the two germline ends. The CDR3 is 14 amino acids. Germline values: CDR1 SGHTA, CDR2 FQGNSA. Sequencing used bone marrow, obtained before or after starting hypomethylating agent treatment for myelodysplastic syndrome (not recorded which). The chain links TRBV7-2 to TRBJ1-2; possibly TRBD1 for D (5 bases). The source of this sequence is a human donor with myelodysplastic syndrome. CDR3: CASSFSTATHGYTF. The CDR3 region has the DNA TGTGCCAGCAGCTTTTCGACAGCTACCCATGGCTACACCTTC. The variable domain in full, with the rest retrieved from reference TRBV7-2 and TRBJ1-2, is GAGVSQSPSNKVTEKGKDVELRCDPISGHTALYWYRQSLGQGLEFLIYFQGNSAPDKSGLPSDRFSAERTGGSVSTLTIQRTQQEDSAVYLCASSFSTATHGYTFGSGTRLTVV.